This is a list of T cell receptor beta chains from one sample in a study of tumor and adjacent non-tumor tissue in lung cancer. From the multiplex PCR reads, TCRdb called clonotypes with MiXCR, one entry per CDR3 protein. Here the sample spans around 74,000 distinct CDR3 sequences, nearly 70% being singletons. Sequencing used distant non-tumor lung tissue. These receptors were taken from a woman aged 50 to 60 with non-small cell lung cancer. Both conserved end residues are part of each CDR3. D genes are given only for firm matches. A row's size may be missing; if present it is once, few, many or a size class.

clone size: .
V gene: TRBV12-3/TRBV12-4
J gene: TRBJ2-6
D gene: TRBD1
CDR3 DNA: TGTGCCAGCAGCTCTAGGGGGCAGGGGATCTCTGGGCCCAACGTCCTGACTTTC
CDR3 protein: CASSSRGQGISGPNVLTF

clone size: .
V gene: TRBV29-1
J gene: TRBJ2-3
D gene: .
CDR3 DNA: TGCAACGTCGGGCAGGGCGGCGATACGCAGTATTTT
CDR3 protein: CNVGQGGDTQYF

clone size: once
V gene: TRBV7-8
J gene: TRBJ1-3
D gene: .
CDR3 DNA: TGTGCCAGCCGCGGGGGCTACCCAGGAAACATCGTATATTTT
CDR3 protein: CASRGGYPGNIVYF

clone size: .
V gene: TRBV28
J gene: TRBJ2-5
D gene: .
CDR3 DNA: TGTGCCAGCAATTCAGGGGAGACCCAGTACTTC
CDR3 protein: CASNSGETQYF

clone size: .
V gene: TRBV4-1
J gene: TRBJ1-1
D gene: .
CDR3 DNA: TGCGCCAGCAGCCAGACGAAGGGGAGGACTGAAGCTTTCTTT
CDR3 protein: CASSQTKGRTEAFF

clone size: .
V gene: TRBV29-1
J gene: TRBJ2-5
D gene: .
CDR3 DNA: TGCAGCGCTAGGGAACAGAGACAAGAGATCCAGTACTTC
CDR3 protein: CSAREQRQEIQYF

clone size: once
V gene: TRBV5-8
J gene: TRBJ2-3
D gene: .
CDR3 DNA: TGTGCCAGCACCATGGGACATACGCAGTATTTT
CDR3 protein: CASTMGHTQYF

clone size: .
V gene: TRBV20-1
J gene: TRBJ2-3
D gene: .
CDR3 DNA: TGCAATGCTAGTCAGGTGGCCGACACAGATACGCAGTACTTT
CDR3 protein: CNASQVADTDTQYF

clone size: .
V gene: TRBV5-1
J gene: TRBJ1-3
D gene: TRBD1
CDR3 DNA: TGCGCCAGCAGCTGGGGACAGGGTTCACGGAGTGGAAACACCATATATTTT
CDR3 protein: CASSWGQGSRSGNTIYF

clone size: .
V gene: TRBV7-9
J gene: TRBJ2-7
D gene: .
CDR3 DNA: TGTGCCAGCAGTCCCTCGGGGGGCGTGAGGTCCGAGCAGTACTTC
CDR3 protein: CASSPSGGVRSEQYF

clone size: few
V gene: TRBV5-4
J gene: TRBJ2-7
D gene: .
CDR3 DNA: TGTGCCAGCAGCTTGGACGGAATCTGGTCCTACGAGCAGTACTTC
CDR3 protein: CASSLDGIWSYEQYF

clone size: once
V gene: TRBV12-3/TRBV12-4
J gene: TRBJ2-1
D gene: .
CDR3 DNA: TGCGCCAGCAGTTTTCTCGGGGTAGGTCGGCTGGGTGAGCAGTTCTTC
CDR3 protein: CASSFLGVGRLGEQFF

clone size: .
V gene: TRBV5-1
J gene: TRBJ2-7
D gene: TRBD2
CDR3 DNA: TGCGCCAGCAGCTTGGAGAGCGGGATCGGCTACGAGCAGTACTTC
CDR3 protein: CASSLESGIGYEQYF

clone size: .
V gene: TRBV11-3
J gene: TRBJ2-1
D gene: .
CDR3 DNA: TGTACCAGCAGCTTAGATTGGAACAATGAGCGGTTCTTC
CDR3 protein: CTSSLDWNNERFF

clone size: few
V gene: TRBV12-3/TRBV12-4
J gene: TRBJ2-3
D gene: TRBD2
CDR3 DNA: TGTGCCAGCAGACCTAGCGGGAGTTGGACAGATACGCAGTATTTT
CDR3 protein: CASRPSGSWTDTQYF

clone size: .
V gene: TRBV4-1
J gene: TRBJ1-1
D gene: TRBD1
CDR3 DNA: TGCCCCAGCAGCCAAGATTTCTACAGGGGGAGCACTGAAGGTTTCTTT
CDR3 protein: CPSSQDFYRGSTEGFF

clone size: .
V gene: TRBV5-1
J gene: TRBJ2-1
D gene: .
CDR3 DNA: TGCGCCAGCAACTTGGGAAGTTTCTCCTACAATGAGCAGTTCTTC
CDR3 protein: CASNLGSFSYNEQFF

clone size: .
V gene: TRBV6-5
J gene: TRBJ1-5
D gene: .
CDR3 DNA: TGTGTCAGTAGCTCGCGGGCGGCAGGACAAAATAGCATTCAGCCCCAGCATTTT
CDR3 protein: CVSSSRAAGQNSIQPQHF

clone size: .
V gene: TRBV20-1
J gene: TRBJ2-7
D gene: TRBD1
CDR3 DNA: TGCAGTGCTAATTTCTTCCTTCACAGGGGCCACGACGAGTACTTC
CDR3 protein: CSANFFLHRGHDEYF

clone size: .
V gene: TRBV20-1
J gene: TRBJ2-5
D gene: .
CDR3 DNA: TGCAGTGCTAGAAGGGGATCTAGGGGGGAGACCCAGTACTTC
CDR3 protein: CSARRGSRGETQYF

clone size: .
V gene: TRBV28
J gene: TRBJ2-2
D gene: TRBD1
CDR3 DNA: TGTGCCAGCAGTTTAGGCAGGGGGCTTTTGGACACCGGGGAGCTGTTTTTT
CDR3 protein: CASSLGRGLLDTGELFF

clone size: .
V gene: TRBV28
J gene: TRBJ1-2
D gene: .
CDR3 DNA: TGTGCCAGCAGTCCCGACAGAGGAGACGCATATGGCTACACCTTC
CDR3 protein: CASSPDRGDAYGYTF

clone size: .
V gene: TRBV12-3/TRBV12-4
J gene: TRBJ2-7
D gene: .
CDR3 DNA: TGTACCAGCGGAGAGCCCGAGCAGTACTTC
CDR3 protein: CTSGEPEQYF

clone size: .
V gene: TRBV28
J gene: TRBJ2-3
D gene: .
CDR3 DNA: TGTGCCAGCAACACTCCGGGACCAAGCACAGATACGCAGTATTTT
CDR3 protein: CASNTPGPSTDTQYF

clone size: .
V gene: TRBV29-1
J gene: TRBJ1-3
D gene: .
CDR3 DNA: TGCGGCGTTGAAGGCGACTGGTCTGGAAACACCATATATTTT
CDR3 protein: CGVEGDWSGNTIYF

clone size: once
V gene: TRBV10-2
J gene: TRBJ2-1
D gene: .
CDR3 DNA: TGCACCAGCATGGGGGCGGGGGATTTCCATGAGCAGTTCTTC
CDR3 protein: CTSMGAGDFHEQFF

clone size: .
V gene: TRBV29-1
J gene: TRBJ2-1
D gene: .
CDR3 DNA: TGTAGCGTTGAAGGAGGATCGCTAGCATCCTACTATGAGCAGATCTTC
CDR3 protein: CSVEGGSLASYYEQIF

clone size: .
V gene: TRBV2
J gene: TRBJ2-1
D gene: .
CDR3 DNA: TGTGCCAGCAGTCTCGACAGTCATGAGCAGTTCTTC
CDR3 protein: CASSLDSHEQFF

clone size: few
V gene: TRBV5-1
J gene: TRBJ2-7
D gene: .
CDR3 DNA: TGCGCCAGCAGCAGTAATTACGAGCAGTACTTC
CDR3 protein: CASSSNYEQYF